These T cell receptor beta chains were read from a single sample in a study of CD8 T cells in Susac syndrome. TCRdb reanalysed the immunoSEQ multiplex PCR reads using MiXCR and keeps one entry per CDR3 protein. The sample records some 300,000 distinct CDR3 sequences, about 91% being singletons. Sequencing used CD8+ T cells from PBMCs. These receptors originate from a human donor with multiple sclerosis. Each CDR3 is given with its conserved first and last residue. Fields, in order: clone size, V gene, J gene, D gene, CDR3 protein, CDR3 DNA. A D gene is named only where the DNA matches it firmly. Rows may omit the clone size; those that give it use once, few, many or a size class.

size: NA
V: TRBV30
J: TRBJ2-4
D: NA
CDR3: CAWSVLGGTLFLNIQYF
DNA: TGTGCCTGGAGTGTACTAGGGGGGACGCTTTTCCTAAACATTCAGTACTTC

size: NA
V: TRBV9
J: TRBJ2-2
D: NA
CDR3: CASLGQNTGELFF
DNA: TGTGCCAGTCTGGGACAGAACACCGGGGAGCTGTTTTTT

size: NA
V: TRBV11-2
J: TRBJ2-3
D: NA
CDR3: CASSLGLKDTQYF
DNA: TGTGCCAGCAGCTTGGGCTTAAAGGATACGCAGTATTTT

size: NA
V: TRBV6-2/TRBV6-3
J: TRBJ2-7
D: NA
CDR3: CASSPAPHLGEQYF
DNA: TGTGCCAGCAGTCCAGCGCCCCATTTGGGCGAGCAGTACTTC

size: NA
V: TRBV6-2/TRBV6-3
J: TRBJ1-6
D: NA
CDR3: CASSYRADKGQRYRALHF
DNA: TGTGCCAGCAGTTACCGCGCCGACAAGGGCCAGAGATATCGGGCCCTCCACTTT

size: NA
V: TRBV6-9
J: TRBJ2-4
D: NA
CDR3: CASSPPERQIAKNIQYF
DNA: TGTGCCAGCAGTCCTCCCGAGAGACAGATAGCCAAAAACATTCAGTACTTC

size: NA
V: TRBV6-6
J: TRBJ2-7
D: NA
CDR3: CASSATGSPPYEQYF
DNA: TGTGCCAGCAGTGCTACAGGGTCCCCACCTTACGAGCAGTACTTC

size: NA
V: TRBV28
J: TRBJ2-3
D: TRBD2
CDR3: CASSLDSGGATDTQYF
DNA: TGTGCCAGCAGTCTAGATAGCGGGGGGGCGACAGATACGCAGTATTTT

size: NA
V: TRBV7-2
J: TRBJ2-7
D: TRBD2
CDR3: CASSLGGAGSGYEQYF
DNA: TGTGCCAGCAGCTTAGGGGGAGCGGGGTCGGGCTACGAGCAGTACTTC

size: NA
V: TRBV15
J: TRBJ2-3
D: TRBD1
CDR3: CATSSSGQGGGTDTQYF
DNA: TGTGCCACCAGCAGTAGTGGACAGGGCGGAGGCACAGATACGCAGTATTTT

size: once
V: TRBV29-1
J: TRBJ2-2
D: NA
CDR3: CSVTGTGGELFF
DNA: TGCAGCGTGACAGGGACTGGCGGGGAGCTGTTTTTT

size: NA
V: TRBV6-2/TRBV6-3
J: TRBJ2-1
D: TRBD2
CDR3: CASSGSGRGYNEQFF
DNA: TGTGCCAGCAGCGGAAGCGGGAGGGGCTACAATGAGCAGTTCTTC

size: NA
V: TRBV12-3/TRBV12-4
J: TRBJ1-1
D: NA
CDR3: CASSGRGGAFF
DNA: TGTGCCAGCAGTGGACGGGGTGGAGCTTTCTTT

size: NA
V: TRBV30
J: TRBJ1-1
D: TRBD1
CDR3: CAWIEDREEAFF
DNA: TGTGCCTGGATCGAAGACAGGGAGGAAGCTTTCTTT

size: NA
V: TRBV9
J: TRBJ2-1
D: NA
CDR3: CASSVSARTIDEQFF
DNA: TGTGCCAGCAGCGTGTCGGCTAGGACGATCGATGAGCAGTTCTTC

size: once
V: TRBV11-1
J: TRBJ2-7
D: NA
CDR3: CASSLSPRGPDEQYF
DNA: TGTGCCAGCAGCTTATCCCCCCGGGGACCGGACGAGCAGTACTTC

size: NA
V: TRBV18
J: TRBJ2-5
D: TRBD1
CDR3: CASSRQGETQYF
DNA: TGTGCCAGCTCACGACAGGGGGAGACCCAGTACTTC

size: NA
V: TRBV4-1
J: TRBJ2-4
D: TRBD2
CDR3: CASSQEFGGADIQYF
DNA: TGCGCCAGCAGCCAAGAGTTCGGGGGGGCGGACATTCAGTACTTC

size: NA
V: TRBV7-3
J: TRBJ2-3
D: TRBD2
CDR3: CASNLAGGTDTQYF
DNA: TGTGCCAGCAATCTAGCGGGGGGCACAGATACGCAGTATTTT

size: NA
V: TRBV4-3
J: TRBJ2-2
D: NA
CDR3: CASSQDGGLASLKGNTGELFF
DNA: TGCGCCAGCAGCCAAGATGGAGGGCTGGCATCTCTTAAAGGGAACACCGGGGAGCTGTTTTTT

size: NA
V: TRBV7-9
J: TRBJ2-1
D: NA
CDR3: CASSSLRTQSYNEQFF
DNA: TGTGCCAGCAGCTCGTTGCGGACACAATCCTACAATGAGCAGTTCTTC

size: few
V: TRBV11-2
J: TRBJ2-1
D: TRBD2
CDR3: CASSILAGSSYNEQFF
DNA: TGTGCCAGCAGCATTCTAGCGGGGAGCTCCTACAATGAGCAGTTCTTC

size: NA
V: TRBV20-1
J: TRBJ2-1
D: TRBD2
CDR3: CSARSHTPSGSTSYNEQFF
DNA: TGCAGTGCTAGAAGCCACACGCCTAGCGGGAGCACCTCCTACAATGAGCAGTTCTTC

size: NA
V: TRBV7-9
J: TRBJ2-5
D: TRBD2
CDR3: CASSSGLAWETQYF
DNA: TGTGCCAGCAGCTCGGGACTAGCTTGGGAGACCCAGTACTTC

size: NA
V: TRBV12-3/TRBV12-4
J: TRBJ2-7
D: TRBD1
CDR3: CASRSGTGGMYEQYF
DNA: TGTGCCAGCAGGTCCGGGACAGGGGGCATGTACGAGCAGTACTTC

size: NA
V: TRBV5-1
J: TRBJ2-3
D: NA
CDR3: CASSSHTGSDTQYF
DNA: TGCGCCAGCAGCTCGCACACAGGGTCAGATACGCAGTATTTT

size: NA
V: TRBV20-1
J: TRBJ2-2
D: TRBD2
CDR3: CSAQPPGGKSYTGELFF
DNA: TGCAGTGCTCAACCCCCGGGGGGAAAGAGTTACACCGGGGAGCTGTTTTTT

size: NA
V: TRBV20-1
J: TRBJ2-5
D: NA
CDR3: CSARDTLAELGGETQYF
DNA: TGCAGTGCTAGAGATACTTTAGCGGAGCTGGGTGGAGAGACCCAGTACTTC

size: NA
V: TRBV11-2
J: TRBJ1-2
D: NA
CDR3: CASSLDRAFPGYTF
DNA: TGTGCCAGCAGCTTAGATCGGGCCTTTCCTGGCTACACCTTC

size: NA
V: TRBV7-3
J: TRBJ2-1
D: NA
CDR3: CASSFGTREQFF
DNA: TGTGCCAGCAGCTTCGGAACTAGGGAGCAGTTCTTC

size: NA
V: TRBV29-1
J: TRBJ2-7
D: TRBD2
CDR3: CSVESASGSYEQYF
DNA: TGCAGCGTTGAATCGGCTAGCGGGAGCTACGAGCAGTACTTC

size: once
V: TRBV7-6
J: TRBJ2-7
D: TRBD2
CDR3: CASSLFASGSYEQYF
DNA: TGTGCCAGCAGCTTATTTGCTAGCGGGTCCTACGAGCAGTACTTC

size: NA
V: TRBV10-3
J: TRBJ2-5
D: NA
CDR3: CAISPSYQETQYF
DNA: TGTGCCATCAGTCCTTCATACCAAGAGACCCAGTACTTC

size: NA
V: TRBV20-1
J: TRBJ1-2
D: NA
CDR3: CSARRKVYGYTF
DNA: TGCAGTGCTAGACGAAAAGTGTATGGCTACACCTTC

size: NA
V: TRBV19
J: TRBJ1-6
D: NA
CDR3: CASSIDRSFDRNNSPLHF
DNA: TGTGCCAGTAGTATTGACAGGAGCTTCGATCGAAATAATTCACCCCTCCACTTT

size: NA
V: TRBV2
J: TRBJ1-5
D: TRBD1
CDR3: CASSEDREGPPQHF
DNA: TGTGCCAGCAGTGAGGACAGGGAGGGTCCGCCCCAGCATTTT

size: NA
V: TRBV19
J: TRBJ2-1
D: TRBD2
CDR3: CATKVAGGYNEQFF
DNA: TGTGCCACCAAGGTTGCGGGAGGGTATAATGAGCAGTTCTTC

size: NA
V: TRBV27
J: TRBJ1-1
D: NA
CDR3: CASSPRLGTEAFF
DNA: TGTGCCAGCTCCCCTCGGCTGGGAACTGAAGCTTTCTTT

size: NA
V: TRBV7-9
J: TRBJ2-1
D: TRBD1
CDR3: CASSAAGTGGIYNEQFF
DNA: TGTGCCAGCAGCGCAGCCGGGACAGGGGGAATTTACAATGAGCAGTTCTTC

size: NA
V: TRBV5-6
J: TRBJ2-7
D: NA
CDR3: CASSYEIYEQYF
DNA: TGTGCCAGCAGCTACGAAATCTACGAGCAGTACTTC

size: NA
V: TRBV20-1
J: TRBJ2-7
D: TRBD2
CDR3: CSAGQPGLALNLISYEQYF
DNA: TGCAGTGCTGGACAACCGGGACTAGCGCTAAACTTGATCTCCTACGAGCAGTACTTC

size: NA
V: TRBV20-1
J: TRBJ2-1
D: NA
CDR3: CSARGSVASSYNEQFF
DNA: TGCAGTGCTAGAGGTTCGGTAGCGAGCTCCTACAATGAGCAGTTCTTC

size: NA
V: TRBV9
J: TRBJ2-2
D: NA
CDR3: CASSVEGNTGELFF
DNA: TGTGCCAGCAGCGTAGAAGGGAACACCGGGGAGCTGTTTTTT

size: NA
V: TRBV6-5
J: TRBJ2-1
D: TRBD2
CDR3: CASSYSDLAGDYNEQFF
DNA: TGTGCCAGCAGTTACTCGGACCTAGCGGGAGACTACAATGAGCAGTTCTTC

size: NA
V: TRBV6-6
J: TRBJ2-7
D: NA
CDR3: CASSYQAGEQYF
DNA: TGTGCCAGCAGTTACCAAGCGGGCGAGCAGTACTTC